This TCR beta chain appears in the sequencing data of a study of T cells after yellow fever vaccination. Whole-study findings and limits: Contamination of FACS-sorted repertoires by abundant clonotypes from the bulk population could occur.

TCRdb analysed the 5' RACE reads with MiXCR anew, one entry per CDR3 protein. The table shows under 5,000 distinct CDR3 sequences, with roughly 3.4% occurring only once. This clonotype was detected many times. This CDR3 has 14 residues. Germline V CDR1 and CDR2: SNHLY, FYNNEI. V was clipped by 1 base and J by 4 bases; unmatched bases: 3. The source is a man under 40 who received the YFV17D yellow fever vaccine. Source: PBMCs, either bulk or a sorted T-cell subset (CD4+, CD8+, memory, or dextramer-sorted; not recorded which), taken 15 days after the yellow fever booster vaccination. The chain joins TRBV2 to TRBJ2-5, with 7 bases matching TRBD2. In DNA form, the CDR3 reads TGTGCCAGCAGTGAAGAAGGCGGGGGAGAGACCCAGTACTTC. It encodes CASSEEGGGETQYF.